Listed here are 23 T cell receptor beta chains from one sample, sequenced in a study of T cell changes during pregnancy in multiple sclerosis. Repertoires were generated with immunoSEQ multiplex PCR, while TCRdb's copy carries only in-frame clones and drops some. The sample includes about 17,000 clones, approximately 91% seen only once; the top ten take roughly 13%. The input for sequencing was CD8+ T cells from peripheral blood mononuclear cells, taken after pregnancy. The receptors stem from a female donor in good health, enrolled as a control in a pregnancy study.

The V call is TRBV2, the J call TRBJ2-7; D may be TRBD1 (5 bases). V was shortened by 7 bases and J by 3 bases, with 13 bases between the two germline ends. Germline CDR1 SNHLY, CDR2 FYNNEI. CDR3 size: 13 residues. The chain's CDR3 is CASTDRQYYEQYF. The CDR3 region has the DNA TGTGCCAGCACCGACCGACAGTACTACGAGCAGTACTTC.

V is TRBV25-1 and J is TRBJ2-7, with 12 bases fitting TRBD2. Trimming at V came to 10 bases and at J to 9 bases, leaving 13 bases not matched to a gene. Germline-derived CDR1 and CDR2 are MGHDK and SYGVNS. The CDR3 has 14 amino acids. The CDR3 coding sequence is TGTGCCACCTCAGGACTAGCGGGAACCTCCGGGCAGTACTTC. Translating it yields CATSGLAGTSGQYF.

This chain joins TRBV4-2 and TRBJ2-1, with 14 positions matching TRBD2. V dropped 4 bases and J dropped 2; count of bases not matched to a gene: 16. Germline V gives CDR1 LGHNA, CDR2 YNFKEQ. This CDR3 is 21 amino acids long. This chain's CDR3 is CASSPTLGLAGAPFTYNEQFF. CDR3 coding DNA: TGTGCCAGCAGCCCCACCTTGGGACTAGCGGGAGCCCCCTTCACCTACAATGAGCAGTTCTTC.

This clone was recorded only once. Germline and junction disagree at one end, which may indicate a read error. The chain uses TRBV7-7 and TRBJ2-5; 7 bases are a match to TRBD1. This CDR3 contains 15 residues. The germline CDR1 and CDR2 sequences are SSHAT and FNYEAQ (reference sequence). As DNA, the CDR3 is TGTGCTAGCAGTTTCAGACAGGGCGACCGGGAGACCCAGTACTTC. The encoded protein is CASSFRQGDRETQYF.

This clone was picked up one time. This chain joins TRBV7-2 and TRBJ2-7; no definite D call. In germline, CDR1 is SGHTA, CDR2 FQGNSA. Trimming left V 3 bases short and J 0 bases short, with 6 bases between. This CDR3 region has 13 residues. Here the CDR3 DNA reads TGTGCCAGCAGCTTCGGTGCCTCCTACGAGCAGTACTTC. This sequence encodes CASSFGASYEQYF.

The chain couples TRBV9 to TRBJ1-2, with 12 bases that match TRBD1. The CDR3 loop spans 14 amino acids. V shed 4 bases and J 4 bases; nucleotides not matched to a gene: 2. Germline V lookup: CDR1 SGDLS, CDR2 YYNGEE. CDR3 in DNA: TGTGCCAGCAGCCCGGGACAGGGGGCCTATGGCTACACCTTC. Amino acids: CASSPGQGAYGYTF.

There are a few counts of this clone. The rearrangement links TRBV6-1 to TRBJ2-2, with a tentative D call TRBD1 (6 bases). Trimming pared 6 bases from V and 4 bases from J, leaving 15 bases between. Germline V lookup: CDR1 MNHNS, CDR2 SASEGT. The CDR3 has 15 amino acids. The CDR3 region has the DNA TGTGCCAGCAGCAAAGGGGGTGACCCCACCGGGGAGCTGTTTTTT. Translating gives CASSKGGDPTGELFF.

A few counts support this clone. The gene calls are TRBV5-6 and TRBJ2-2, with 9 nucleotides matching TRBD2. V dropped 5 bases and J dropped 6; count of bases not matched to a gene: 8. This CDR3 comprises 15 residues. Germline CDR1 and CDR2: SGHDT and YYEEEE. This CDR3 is CASREGLARAGELFF. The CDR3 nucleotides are TGTGCCAGCAGGGAGGGACTAGCTCGCGCCGGGGAGCTGTTTTTT.

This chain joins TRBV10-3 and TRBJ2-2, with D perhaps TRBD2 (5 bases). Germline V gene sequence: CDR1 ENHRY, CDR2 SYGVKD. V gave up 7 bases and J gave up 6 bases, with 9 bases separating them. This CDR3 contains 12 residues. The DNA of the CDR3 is TGTGCCATCAAGAGGGAAGCCGGGGAGCTGTTTTTT. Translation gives CAIKREAGELFF.

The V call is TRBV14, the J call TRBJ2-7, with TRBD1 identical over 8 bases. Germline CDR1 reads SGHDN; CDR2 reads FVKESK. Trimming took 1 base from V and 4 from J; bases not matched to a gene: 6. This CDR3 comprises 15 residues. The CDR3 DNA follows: TGTGCCAGCAGCCAAGCAGGGGGCGAAGTGTACGAGCAGTACTTC. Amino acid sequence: CASSQAGGEVYEQYF. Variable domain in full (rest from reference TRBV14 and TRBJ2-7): EAGVTQFPSHSVIEKGQTVTLRCDPISGHDNLYWYRRVMGKEIKFLLHFVKESKQDESGMPNNRFLAERTGGTYSTLKVQPAELEDSGVYFCASSQAGGEVYEQYFGPGTRLTVT.

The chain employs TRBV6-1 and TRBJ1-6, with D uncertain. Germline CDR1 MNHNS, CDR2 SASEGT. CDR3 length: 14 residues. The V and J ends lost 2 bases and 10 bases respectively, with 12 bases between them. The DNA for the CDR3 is TGTGCCAGCAGTGAATCAGGTGAAGGCTCACCCCTCCACTTT. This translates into CASSESGEGSPLHF.

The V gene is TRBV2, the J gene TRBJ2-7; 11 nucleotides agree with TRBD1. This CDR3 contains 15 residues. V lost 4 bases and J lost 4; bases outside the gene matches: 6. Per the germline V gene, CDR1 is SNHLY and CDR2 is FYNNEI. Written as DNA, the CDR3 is TGTGCCAGCAGTGGACCGGGACAGGGGGTGTACGAGCAGTACTTC. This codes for CASSGPGQGVYEQYF.

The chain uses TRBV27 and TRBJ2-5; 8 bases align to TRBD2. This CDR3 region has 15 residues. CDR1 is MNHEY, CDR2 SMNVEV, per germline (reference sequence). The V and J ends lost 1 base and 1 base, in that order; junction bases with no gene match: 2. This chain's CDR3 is CASSLWTSPQETQYF. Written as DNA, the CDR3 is TGTGCCAGCAGTTTATGGACTAGCCCCCAAGAGACCCAGTACTTC.

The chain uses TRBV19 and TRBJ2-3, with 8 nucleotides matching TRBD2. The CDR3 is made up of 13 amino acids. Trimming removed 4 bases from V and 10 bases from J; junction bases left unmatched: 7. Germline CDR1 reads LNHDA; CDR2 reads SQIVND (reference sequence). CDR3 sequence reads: CASSKPGGPAQYF. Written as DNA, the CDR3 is TGTGCCAGTAGTAAACCGGGAGGGCCGGCGCAGTATTTT.

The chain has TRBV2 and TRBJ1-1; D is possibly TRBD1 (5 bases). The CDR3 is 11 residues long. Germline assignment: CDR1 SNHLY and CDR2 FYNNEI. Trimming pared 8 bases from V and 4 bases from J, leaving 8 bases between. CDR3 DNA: TGTGCCAGCTGGGGGGGCACTGAAGCTTTCTTT. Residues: CASWGGTEAFF. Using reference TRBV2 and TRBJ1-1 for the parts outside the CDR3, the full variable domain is EPEVTQTPSHQVTQMGQEVILRCVPISNHLYFYWYRQILGQKVEFLVSFYNNEISEKSEIFDDQFSVERPDGSNFTLKIRSTKLEDSAMYFCASWGGTEAFFGQGTRLTVV.

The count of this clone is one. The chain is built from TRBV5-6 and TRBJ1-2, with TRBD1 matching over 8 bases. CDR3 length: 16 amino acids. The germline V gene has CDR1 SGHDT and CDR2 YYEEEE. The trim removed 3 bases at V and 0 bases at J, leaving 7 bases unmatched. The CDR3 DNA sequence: TGTGCCAGCAGCTACAATGACAGGGGAACTAACTATGGCTACACCTTC. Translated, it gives CASSYNDRGTNYGYTF.

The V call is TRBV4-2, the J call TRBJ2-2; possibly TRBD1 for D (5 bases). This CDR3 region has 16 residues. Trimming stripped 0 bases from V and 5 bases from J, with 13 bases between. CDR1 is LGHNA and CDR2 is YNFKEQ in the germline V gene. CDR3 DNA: TGTGCCAGCAGCCAAGATTACCCCCCAGGGACCGGGGAGCTGTTTTTT. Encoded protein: CASSQDYPPGTGELFF.

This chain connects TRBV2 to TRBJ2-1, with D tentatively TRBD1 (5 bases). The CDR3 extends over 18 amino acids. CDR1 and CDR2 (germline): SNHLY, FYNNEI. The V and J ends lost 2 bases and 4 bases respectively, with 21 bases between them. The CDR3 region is CASSEWLGGRVIYNEQFF. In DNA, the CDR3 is TGTGCCAGCAGTGAATGGTTGGGCGGCAGGGTAATATACAATGAGCAGTTCTTC.

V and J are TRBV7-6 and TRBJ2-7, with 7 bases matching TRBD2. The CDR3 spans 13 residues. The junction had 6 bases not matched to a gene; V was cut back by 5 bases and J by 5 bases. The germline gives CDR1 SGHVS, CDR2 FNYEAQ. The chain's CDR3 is CASSDGAGHEQYF. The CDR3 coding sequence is TGTGCCAGCAGCGACGGAGCGGGGCACGAGCAGTACTTC.

The CDR3 spells CASSLMLGTVYEQYF. The CDR3, as DNA: TGTGCCAGCAGCTTAATGCTCGGGACAGTCTACGAGCAGTACTTC. The rearrangement links TRBV7-9 to TRBJ2-7; 7 nucleotides align to TRBD1. Germline CDR1 reads SEHNR; CDR2 reads FQNEAQ (reference sequence). Germline trimming cut 2 bases from V and 3 bases from J; bases unmatched to any gene: 7. The CDR3 has 15 residues.

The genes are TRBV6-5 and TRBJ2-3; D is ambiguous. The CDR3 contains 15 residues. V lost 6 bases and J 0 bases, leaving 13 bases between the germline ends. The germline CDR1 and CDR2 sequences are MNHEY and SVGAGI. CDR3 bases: TGTGCCAGCAGCCCGAGACAAACTAGCACAGATACGCAGTATTTT. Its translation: CASSPRQTSTDTQYF.

The CDR3 is CARPAGTGVNSGANVLTF. CDR3 in DNA: TGTGCCAGGCCAGCCGGGACAGGGGTCAACTCTGGGGCCAACGTCCTGACTTTC. The V gene is TRBV2, the J gene TRBJ2-6, with 10 bases aligning to TRBD1. The length of the CDR3 is 18 residues. The ends lost 9 bases at V and 0 bases at J; junction bases unmatched: 11. Germline values: CDR1 SNHLY, CDR2 FYNNEI.

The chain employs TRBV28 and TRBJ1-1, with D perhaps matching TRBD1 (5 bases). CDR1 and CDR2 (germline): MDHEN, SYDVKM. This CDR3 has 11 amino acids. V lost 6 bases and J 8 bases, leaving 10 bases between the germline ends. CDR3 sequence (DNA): TGTGCCAGCAGAACAGGTGGCGAAGCTTTCTTT. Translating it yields CASRTGGEAFF. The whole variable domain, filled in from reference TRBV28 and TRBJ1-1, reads DVKVTQSSRYLVKRTGEKVFLECVQDMDHENMFWYRQDPGLGLRLIYFSYDVKMKEKGDIPEGYSVSREKKERFSLILESASTNQTSMYLCASRTGGEAFFGQGTRLTVV.